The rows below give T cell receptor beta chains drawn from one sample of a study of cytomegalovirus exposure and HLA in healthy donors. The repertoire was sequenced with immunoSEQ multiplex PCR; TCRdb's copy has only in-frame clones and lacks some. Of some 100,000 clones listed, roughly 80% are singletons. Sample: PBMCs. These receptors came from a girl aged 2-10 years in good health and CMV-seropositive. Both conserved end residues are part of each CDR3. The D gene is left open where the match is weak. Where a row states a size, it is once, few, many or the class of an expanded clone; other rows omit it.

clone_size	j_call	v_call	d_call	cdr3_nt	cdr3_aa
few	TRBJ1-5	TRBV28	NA	TGTGCCAGCAGACCTGGACTGCTGCGGCCCCAGCATTTT	CASRPGLLRPQHF
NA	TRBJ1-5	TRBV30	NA	TGTGCCTGGACGGGAGGGTTTGGTCAGCCCCAGCATTTT	CAWTGGFGQPQHF
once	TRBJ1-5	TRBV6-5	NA	TGTGCCAGCAGCCCCGGGGGGATGGGACAGCCCCAGCATTTT	CASSPGGMGQPQHF
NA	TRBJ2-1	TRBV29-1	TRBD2	TGCAGCGTTGGGAGGGCTAGCGGGGGCCCTGGGTACAATGAGCAGTTCTTC	CSVGRASGGPGYNEQFF
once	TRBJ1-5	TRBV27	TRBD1	TGTGCCAGCAGACAGGGGGCCCAGCCCCAGCATTTT	CASRQGAQPQHF
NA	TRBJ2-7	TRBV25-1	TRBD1	TGTGCCAGCGAGGGGGCCCCCTACGAGCAGTACTTC	CASEGAPYEQYF
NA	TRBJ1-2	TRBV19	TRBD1	TGTGCCAGTAGCACCTACCGGGACAGAAAATATGGCTACACCTTC	CASSTYRDRKYGYTF
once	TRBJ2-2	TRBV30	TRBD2	TGTGCCCGGGGGAGGGCGGGGAACACCGGGGAGCTGTTTTTT	CARGRAGNTGELFF
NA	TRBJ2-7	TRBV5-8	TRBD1	TGTGCCAGCAGACGACCGACAGGGACCTACGAGCAGTACTTC	CASRRPTGTYEQYF
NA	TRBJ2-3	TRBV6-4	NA	TGTGCCAGCAGTGAGGGCGGGCTCACAGATACGCAGTATTTT	CASSEGGLTDTQYF
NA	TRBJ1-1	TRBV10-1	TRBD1	TGCGCCAGCAGGAATGACAGGGGAAGTACTGAAGCTTTCTTT	CASRNDRGSTEAFF
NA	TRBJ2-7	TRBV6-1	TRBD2	TGTGCCAGCAGTGAAGGCACACGGGGGTTCGCTAGCGGGAGGAACTTC	CASSEGTRGFASGRNF
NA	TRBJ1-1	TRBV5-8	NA	TGTGCCAGCAGTAAATCCGACAGGATGAACACTGAAGCTTTCTTT	CASSKSDRMNTEAFF
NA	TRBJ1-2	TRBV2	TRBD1	TGTGCCAGCAAACCGAATACAGGGGGTGATAACTATGGCTACACCTTC	CASKPNTGGDNYGYTF
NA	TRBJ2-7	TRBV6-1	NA	TGTGCCAGCAGGCGGGCTAGACGGGCGAGCTACGAGCAGTACTTC	CASRRARRASYEQYF
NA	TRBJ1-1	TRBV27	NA	TGTGCCAGCAGCAAGACAGAATTAAACACTGAAGCTTTCTTT	CASSKTELNTEAFF
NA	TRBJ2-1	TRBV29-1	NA	TGCAGCGTTTCATACGGGTGGGTCAATGAGCAGTTCTTC	CSVSYGWVNEQFF
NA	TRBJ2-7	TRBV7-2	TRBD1	TGTGCCAGCAGCTTAGGACAGGGCCGATACGAGCAGTACTTC	CASSLGQGRYEQYF
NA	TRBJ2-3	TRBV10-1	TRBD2	TGCGCCAGCAGTGATTTACTAGCGGGCCTCTGGGATACGCAGTATTTT	CASSDLLAGLWDTQYF
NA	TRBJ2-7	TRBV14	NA	TGTGCCAGCAGCCAAGGGTGGGGGAGGTGGAGATACGAGCAGTACTTC	CASSQGWGRWRYEQYF
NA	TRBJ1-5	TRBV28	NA	TGTGCCAGCAGTTCGGATCAGCCCCAGCATTTT	CASSSDQPQHF
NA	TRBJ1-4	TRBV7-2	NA	TGTGCCAGCAGCTCGATACAGGGAGGGCCTAATGAAAAACTGTTTTTT	CASSSIQGGPNEKLFF
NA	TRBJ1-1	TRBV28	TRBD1	TGTGCCAGCAGTGAGGGGGCGCCGGGCACTGAAGCTTTCTTT	CASSEGAPGTEAFF
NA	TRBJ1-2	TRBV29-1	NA	TGCAGCGCCCCGGCAGGGCTCCTTGGCTACACCTTC	CSAPAGLLGYTF
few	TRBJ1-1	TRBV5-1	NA	TGCGCCAGCAGCTTGGATCCTGGGGGGGGCACTGAAGCTTTCTTT	CASSLDPGGGTEAFF
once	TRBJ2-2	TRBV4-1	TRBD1	TGCGCCAGCACCTACAGGGACAGGAACACCGGGGAGCTGTTTTTT	CASTYRDRNTGELFF
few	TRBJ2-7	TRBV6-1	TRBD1	TGTGCCAGCAGTGGGGCAGGGGGCTTCAGCGAGCAGTACTTC	CASSGAGGFSEQYF
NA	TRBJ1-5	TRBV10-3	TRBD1	TGTGCCATCAGTGATAGGGGGCTGGAACAGCCCCAGCATTTT	CAISDRGLEQPQHF
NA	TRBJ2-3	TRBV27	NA	TGTGCCAGCAGTTTAGGAGGGACCCCCGGTACGCAGTATTTT	CASSLGGTPGTQYF
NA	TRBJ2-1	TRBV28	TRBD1	TGTGCCAGCAGCCACCGGGACAGGGGTCAGTTCTTC	CASSHRDRGQFF
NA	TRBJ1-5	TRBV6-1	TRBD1	TGTGCCAGCAGTGTTGGGACAGGGGGCCCCTCGGGGCCCCAGCATTTT	CASSVGTGGPSGPQHF
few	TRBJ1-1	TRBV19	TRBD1	TGTGCCAGTAAACCGACAGGGACGAACACTGAAGCTTTCTTT	CASKPTGTNTEAFF
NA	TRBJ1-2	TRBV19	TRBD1	TGTGCCAGTAGTACGCCGACAGGGATTGATAACTATGGCTACACCTTC	CASSTPTGIDNYGYTF
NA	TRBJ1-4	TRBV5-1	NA	TGCGCCAGCAGCTCCAGGGCGGGGGAAAAACTGTTTTTT	CASSSRAGEKLFF